This T cell receptor (beta chain) is from a study of beta chain features in type 1 diabetes. Whole-study results and caveats: All four CD4+ subsets from Type 1 diabetes patients carried moderately but significantly shorter TCRB CDR3s. At VDJ recombination sites, type 1 diabetes patients had fewer insertions and more deleted nucleotides.

What was sequenced were expressed TCRB transcripts, since all of the isolated RNA had been reverse transcribed. The assay was immunoSEQ multiplex PCR, and TCRdb's table has in-frame clones only and misses some. This table holds about 150,000 clones, roughly 8% found once. In the case of this clone: The antigen remains unidentified.

There was one heparinised blood draw per donor, averaging roughly 0.12 L. Sorting with CD45RO/CCR7/CD25/CD127/CD95/CD27 yielded naive, central memory, regulatory and stem-like memory CD4+ cells. Sorted populations all exceeded 95% purity. The sequencing sample was made of central memory CD4+ T cells from blood. The sequence came from a man between 18 and 35 years old with type 1 diabetes.

CDR3 in DNA: TGTGCCAGCAGTTGGGACACTATAGGGGGCTACACCTTC. Translation gives CASSWDTIGGYTF. The gene calls are TRBV28 and TRBJ1-2; D might be TRBD1 (6 bases). Germline V CDR1 and CDR2: MDHEN, SYDVKM. This CDR3 spans 13 amino acids. The V and J ends lost 4 bases and 8 bases respectively, with 14 bases between them.